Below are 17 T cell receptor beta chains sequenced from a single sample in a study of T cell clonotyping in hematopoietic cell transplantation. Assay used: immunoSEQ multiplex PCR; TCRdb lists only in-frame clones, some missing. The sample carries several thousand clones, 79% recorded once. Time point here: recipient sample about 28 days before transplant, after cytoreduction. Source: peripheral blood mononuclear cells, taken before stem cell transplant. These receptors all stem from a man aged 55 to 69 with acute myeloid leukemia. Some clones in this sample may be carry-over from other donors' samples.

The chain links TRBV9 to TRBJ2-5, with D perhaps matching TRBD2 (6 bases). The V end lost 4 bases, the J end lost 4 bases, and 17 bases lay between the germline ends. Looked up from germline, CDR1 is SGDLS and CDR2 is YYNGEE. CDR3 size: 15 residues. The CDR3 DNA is TGTGCCAGCAGCCCAGCGGGCGGAGTAGGAGAGACCCAGTACTTC. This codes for CASSPAGGVGETQYF.

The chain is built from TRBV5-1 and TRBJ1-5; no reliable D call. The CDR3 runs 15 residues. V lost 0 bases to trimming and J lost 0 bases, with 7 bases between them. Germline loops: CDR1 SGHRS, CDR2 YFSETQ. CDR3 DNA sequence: TGCGCCAGCAGCTTGGACAGCTTTAGCAATCAGCCCCAGCATTTT. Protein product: CASSLDSFSNQPQHF.

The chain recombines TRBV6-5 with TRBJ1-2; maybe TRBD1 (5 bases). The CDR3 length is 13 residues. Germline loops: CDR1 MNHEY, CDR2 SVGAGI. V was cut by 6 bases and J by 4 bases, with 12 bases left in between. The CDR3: CASSPDKVYGYTF. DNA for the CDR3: TGTGCCAGCAGCCCGGACAAGGTCTATGGCTACACCTTC.

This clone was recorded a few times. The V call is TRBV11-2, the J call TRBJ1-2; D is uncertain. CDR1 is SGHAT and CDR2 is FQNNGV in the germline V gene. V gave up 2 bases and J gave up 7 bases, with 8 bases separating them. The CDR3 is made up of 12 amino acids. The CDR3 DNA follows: TGTGCCAGCAGCTTAAGGCAGGTTGGCTACACCTTC. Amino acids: CASSLRQVGYTF.

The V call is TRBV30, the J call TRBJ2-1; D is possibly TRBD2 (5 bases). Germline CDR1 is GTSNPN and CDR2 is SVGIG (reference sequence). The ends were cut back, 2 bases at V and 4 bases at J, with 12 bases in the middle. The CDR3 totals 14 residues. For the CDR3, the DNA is TGTGCCTGGAGTAGAGACGCGGGTTACAATGAGCAGTTCTTC. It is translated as CAWSRDAGYNEQFF. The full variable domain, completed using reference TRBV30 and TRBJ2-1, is SQTIHQWPATLVQPVGSPLSLECTVEGTSNPNLYWYRQAAGRGLQLLFYSVGIGQISSEVPQNLSASRPQDRQFILSSKKLLLSDSGFYLCAWSRDAGYNEQFFGPGTRLTVL.

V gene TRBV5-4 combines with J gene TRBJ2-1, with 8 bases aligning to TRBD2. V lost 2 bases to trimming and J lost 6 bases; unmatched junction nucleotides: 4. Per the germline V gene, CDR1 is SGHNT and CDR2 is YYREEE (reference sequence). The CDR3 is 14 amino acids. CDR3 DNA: TGTGCCAGCAGCTTATTAGCGGGGACCAATGAGCAGTTCTTC. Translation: CASSLLAGTNEQFF.

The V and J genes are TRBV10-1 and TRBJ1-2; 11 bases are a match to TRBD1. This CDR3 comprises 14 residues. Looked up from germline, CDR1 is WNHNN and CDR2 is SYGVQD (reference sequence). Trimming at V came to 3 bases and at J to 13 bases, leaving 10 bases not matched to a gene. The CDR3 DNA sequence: TGCGCCAGCAGTGAATTAGCGCGGACAGGGGGCCTCACCTTC. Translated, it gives CASSELARTGGLTF.

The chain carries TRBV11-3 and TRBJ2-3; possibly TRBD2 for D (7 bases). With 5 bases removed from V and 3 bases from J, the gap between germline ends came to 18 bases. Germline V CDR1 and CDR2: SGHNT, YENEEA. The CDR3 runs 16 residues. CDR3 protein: CASSLGTGGPTDTQYF. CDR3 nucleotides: TGTGCCAGCAGCCTGGGGACCGGGGGGCCAACAGATACGCAGTATTTT.

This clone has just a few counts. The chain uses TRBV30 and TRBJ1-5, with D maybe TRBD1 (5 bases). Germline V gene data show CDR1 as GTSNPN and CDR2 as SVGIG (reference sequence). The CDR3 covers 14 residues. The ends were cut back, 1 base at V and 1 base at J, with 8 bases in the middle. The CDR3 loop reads CAWSGGVSNQPQHF. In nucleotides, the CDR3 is TGTGCCTGGAGTGGGGGGGTAAGCAATCAGCCCCAGCATTTT.

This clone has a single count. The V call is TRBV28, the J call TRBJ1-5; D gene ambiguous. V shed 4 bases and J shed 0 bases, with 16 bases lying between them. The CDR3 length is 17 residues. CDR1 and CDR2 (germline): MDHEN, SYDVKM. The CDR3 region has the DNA TGTGCCAGCAGTTCTGGAGGCGGGGTATATAGCAATCAGCCCCAGCATTTT. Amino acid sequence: CASSSGGGVYSNQPQHF.

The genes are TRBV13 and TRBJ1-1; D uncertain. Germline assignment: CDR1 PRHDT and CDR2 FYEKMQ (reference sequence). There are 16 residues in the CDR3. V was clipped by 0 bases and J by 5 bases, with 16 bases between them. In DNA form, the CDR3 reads TGTGCCAGCAGCTTAGGCCTTGGTACGCGGAGTACTGAAGCTTTCTTT. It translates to CASSLGLGTRSTEAFF.

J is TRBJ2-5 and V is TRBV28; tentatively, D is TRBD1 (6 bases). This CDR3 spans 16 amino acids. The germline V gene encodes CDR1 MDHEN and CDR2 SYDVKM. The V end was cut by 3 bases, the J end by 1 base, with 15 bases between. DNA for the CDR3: TGTGCCAGCAGTTTCCGGGACATAGAAACCCAAGAGACCCAGTACTTC. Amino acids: CASSFRDIETQETQYF. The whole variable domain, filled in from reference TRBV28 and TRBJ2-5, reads DVKVTQSSRYLVKRTGEKVFLECVQDMDHENMFWYRQDPGLGLRLIYFSYDVKMKEKGDIPEGYSVSREKKERFSLILESASTNQTSMYLCASSFRDIETQETQYFGPGTRLLVL.

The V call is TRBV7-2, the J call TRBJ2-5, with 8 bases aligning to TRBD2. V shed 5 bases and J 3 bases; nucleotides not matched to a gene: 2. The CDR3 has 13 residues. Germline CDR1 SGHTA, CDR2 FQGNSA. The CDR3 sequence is CASSLGLEETQYF. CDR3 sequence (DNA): TGTGCCAGCAGCCTGGGACTAGAAGAGACCCAGTACTTC.

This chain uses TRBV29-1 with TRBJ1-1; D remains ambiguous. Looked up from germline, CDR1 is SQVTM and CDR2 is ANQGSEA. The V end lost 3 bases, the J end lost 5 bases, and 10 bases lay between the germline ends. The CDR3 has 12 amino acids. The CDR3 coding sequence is TGCAGCGTTGAGGGCCCGGGGACTGAAGCTTTCTTT. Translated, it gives CSVEGPGTEAFF.

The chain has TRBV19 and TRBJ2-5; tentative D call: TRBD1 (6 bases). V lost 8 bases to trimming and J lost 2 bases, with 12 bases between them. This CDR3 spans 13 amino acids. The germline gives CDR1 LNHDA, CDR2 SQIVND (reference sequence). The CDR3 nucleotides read TGTGCCAGTGGGGACACCCTACAAGAGACCCAGTACTTC. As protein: CASGDTLQETQYF. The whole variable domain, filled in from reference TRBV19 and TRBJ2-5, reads DGGITQSPKYLFRKEGQNVTLSCEQNLNHDAMYWYRQDPGQGLRLIYYSQIVNDFQKGDIAEGYSVSREKKESFPLTVTSAQKNPTAFYLCASGDTLQETQYFGPGTRLLVL.

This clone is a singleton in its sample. The CDR3 here is CASSPRTADTQYF. The DNA of the CDR3 is TGTGCCAGCAGCCCAAGGACCGCAGATACGCAGTATTTT. The chain has TRBV7-2 and TRBJ2-3; D is unclear. The CDR3 sequence is 13 residues long. V was shortened by 5 bases and J by 4 bases, with 10 bases between the two germline ends. Germline assignment: CDR1 SGHTA and CDR2 FQGNSA.

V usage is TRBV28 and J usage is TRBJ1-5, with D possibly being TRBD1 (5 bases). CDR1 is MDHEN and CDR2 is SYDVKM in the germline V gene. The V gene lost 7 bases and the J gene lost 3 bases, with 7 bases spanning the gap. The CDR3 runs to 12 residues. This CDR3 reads CASKQANQPQHF. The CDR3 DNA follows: TGTGCCAGCAAACAGGCCAATCAGCCCCAGCATTTT.